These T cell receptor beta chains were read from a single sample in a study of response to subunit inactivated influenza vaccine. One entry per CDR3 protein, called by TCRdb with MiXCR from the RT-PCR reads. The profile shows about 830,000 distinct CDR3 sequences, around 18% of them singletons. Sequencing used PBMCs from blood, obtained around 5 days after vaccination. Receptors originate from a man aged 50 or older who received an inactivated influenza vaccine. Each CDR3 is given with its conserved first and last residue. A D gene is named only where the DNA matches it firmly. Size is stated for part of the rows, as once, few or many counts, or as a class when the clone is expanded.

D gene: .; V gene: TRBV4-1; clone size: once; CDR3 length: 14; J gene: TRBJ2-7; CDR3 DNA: TGCGCCAGCAGCCAAGATCCACGGGGGCGCGAGCAGTACTTC; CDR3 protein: CASSQDPRGREQYF
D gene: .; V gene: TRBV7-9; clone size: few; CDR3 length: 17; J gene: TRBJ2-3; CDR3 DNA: TGTGCCAGCAGCTTAGTTCTGGGAGTTGCGTACACAGATACGCAGTATTTT; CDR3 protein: CASSLVLGVAYTDTQYF
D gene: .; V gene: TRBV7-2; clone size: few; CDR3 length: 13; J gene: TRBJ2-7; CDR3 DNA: TGTGCCAGCAGCTTAGGGCTAAAGAGGGGGCAGTACTTC; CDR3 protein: CASSLGLKRGQYF
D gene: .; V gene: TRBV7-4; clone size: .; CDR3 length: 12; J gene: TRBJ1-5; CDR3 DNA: TGTGCCAGCAGCACAGGGCCCCAGCCCCAGCATTTT; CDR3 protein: CASSTGPQPQHF
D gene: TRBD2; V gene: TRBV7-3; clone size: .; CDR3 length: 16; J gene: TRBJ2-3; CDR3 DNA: TGTGCCAGCAGCCCACACCGGCGGGAGGGACCAGATACGCAGTATTTT; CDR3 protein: CASSPHRREGPDTQYF
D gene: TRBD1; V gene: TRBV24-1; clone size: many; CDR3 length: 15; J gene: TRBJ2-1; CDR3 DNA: TGTGCCACCAGTGATCCCCACAGGGGGTTCGATGAGCAGTTCTTC; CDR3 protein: CATSDPHRGFDEQFF
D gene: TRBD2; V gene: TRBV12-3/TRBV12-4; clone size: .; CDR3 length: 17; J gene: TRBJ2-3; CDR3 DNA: TGTGCCAGCAGTTTAGGCCCCGGGCGGGGGAGCACAGATACGCAGTATTTT; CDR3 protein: CASSLGPGRGSTDTQYF
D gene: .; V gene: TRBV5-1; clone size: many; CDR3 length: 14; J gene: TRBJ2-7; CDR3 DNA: TGCGCCAGCAGCTATGGGACGGAGGCCTACGAGCAGTACTTC; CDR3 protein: CASSYGTEAYEQYF
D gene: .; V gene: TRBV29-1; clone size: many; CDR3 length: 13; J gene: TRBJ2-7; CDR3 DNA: TGCAGCGTTCGGGCCGACCTCTCCTACGAGCAGTACTTC; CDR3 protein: CSVRADLSYEQYF
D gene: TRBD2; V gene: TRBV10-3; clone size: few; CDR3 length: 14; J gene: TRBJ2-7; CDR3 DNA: TGTGCCACCGGTACGGGAGGAGGTGGTTACGAGCAGTACTTC; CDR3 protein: CATGTGGGGYEQYF
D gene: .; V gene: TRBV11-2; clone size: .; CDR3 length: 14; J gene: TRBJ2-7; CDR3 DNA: TGTGCCAGCAGCTTAGATCGGCAGGCCTACGAGCAGTACTTC; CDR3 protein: CASSLDRQAYEQYF
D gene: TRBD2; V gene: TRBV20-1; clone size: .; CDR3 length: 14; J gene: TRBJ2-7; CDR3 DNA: TGCAGTGCTAAAGGGCGGGGGGAATCCTACGAGCAGTACTTC; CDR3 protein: CSAKGRGESYEQYF
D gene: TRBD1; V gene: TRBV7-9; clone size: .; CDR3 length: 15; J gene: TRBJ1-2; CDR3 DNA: TGTGCCAGCAGCTCCCGCGGGACAGGGGGCTATGGCTACACCTTC; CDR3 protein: CASSSRGTGGYGYTF
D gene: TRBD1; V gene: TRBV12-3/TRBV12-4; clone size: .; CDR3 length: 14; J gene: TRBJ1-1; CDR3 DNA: TGTGCCAGCGGGCTGACAGGGGGGTACGCTGAAGCTTTCTTT; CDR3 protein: CASGLTGGYAEAFF